This is a list of T cell receptor beta chains from one sample in a study of CD8+ T cells in alopecia areata. The table came from immunoSEQ multiplex PCR; TCRdb's copy has only in-frame clones and leaves some out. The table shows about 200,000 clones, with more than 55% occurring only once. This material consisted of CD4+ T cells sorted from blood, taken between weeks 49 and 50, from a patient treated with tofacitinib. These receptors were collected from a human donor with alopecia areata. CDR3s include the opening cysteine and the closing phenylalanine or tryptophan. Each record gives: J gene, clone size, D gene, V gene, CDR3 protein, CDR3 DNA. D genes are given only for firm matches. Not every row has a clone size; where given, it reads once, few, many or a size class.

j_gene: TRBJ2-7
abundance: -
d_gene: -
v_gene: TRBV10-3
CDR3aa: CAISEYRETYEQYF
CDR3nt: TGTGCCATCAGCGAGTACAGGGAAACCTACGAGCAGTACTTC

j_gene: TRBJ1-6
abundance: -
d_gene: TRBD1
v_gene: TRBV23-1
CDR3aa: CASSQMMGGTGSSPLHF
CDR3nt: TGCGCCAGCAGTCAAATGATGGGGGGGACAGGGAGTTCACCCCTCCACTTT

j_gene: TRBJ2-6
abundance: few
d_gene: -
v_gene: TRBV4-3
CDR3aa: CASSQGSGSGANVLTF
CDR3nt: TGCGCCAGCAGCCAAGGAAGTGGCTCTGGGGCCAACGTCCTGACTTTC

j_gene: TRBJ1-5
abundance: -
d_gene: -
v_gene: TRBV27
CDR3aa: CASSFLPNQPQHF
CDR3nt: TGTGCCAGCAGTTTCTTACCTAATCAGCCCCAGCATTTT

j_gene: TRBJ2-1
abundance: -
d_gene: -
v_gene: TRBV6-1
CDR3aa: CASSGRTIRTGEQFF
CDR3nt: TGTGCCAGCAGTGGAAGGACAATACGAACTGGGGAGCAGTTCTTC

j_gene: TRBJ1-4
abundance: -
d_gene: TRBD1
v_gene: TRBV29-1
CDR3aa: CSVESGTGQGGKLFF
CDR3nt: TGCAGCGTTGAAAGTGGGACAGGGCAGGGAGGAAAACTGTTTTTT

j_gene: TRBJ2-1
abundance: many
d_gene: -
v_gene: TRBV5-1
CDR3aa: CASSLDGTVSNEQFF
CDR3nt: TGCGCCAGCAGCTTGGACGGGACGGTATCCAATGAGCAGTTCTTC

j_gene: TRBJ2-7
abundance: few
d_gene: TRBD1
v_gene: TRBV9
CDR3aa: CASSVGTEKPYEQYF
CDR3nt: TGTGCCAGCAGCGTCGGGACAGAAAAACCCTACGAGCAGTACTTC

j_gene: TRBJ1-2
abundance: -
d_gene: -
v_gene: TRBV6-1
CDR3aa: CASSDRVSYGYTF
CDR3nt: TGTGCCAGCAGTGATCGGGTCAGCTATGGCTACACCTTC

j_gene: TRBJ2-5
abundance: few
d_gene: -
v_gene: TRBV7-3
CDR3aa: CASSLFLGETQYF
CDR3nt: TGTGCCAGCAGCTTATTTCTGGGCGAGACCCAGTACTTC

j_gene: TRBJ1-4
abundance: few
d_gene: TRBD1
v_gene: TRBV27
CDR3aa: CASSSQGANEKLFF
CDR3nt: TGTGCCAGCAGCTCACAGGGGGCTAATGAAAAACTGTTTTTT

j_gene: TRBJ2-1
abundance: -
d_gene: TRBD2
v_gene: TRBV2
CDR3aa: CASFPTSGRYNEQFF
CDR3nt: TGTGCCAGCTTCCCCACTAGCGGGAGGTACAATGAGCAGTTCTTC

j_gene: TRBJ1-2
abundance: -
d_gene: -
v_gene: TRBV15
CDR3aa: CATSRDLTDSFYGYTF
CDR3nt: TGTGCCACCAGCAGAGATCTTACCGACTCCTTCTACGGCTACACCTTC

j_gene: TRBJ1-2
abundance: -
d_gene: -
v_gene: TRBV4-3
CDR3aa: CASSQGHGGHYGYTF
CDR3nt: TGCGCCAGCAGCCAAGGCCACGGCGGACACTATGGCTACACCTTC

j_gene: TRBJ1-6
abundance: -
d_gene: -
v_gene: TRBV6-5
CDR3aa: CASSPGGTNSPLHF
CDR3nt: TGTGCCAGCAGCCCGGGGGGAACTAATTCACCCCTCCACTTT

j_gene: TRBJ1-2
abundance: -
d_gene: TRBD1
v_gene: TRBV29-1
CDR3aa: CSAEGTGGYGYTF
CDR3nt: TGCAGCGCCGAAGGGACAGGGGGCTATGGCTACACCTTC

j_gene: TRBJ1-5
abundance: -
d_gene: TRBD1
v_gene: TRBV27
CDR3aa: CASSSSLDRPSNQPQHF
CDR3nt: TGTGCCAGCAGTTCCTCCTTGGACAGGCCTAGCAATCAGCCCCAGCATTTT

j_gene: TRBJ1-1
abundance: few
d_gene: -
v_gene: TRBV5-6
CDR3aa: CASSPPGNVNTEAFF
CDR3nt: TGTGCCAGCAGCCCCCCTGGGAATGTGAACACTGAAGCTTTCTTT